The text below deals with one T cell receptor beta chain. The clone's antigen remains unknown. No per-base quality is available; no much larger clone lies one base away. The V and J ends are trimmed by 1 base and 6 bases, leaving 9 bases between them. From its cysteine to its phenylalanine, the CDR3 spans 12 amino acids. Only the CDR3 DNA is retained, 36 bases long and in frame from the first base. The germline V gene (reference sequence) provides CDR1 GTSNPN and CDR2 SVGIG. This entry comes from a study of T cell responses to AZD1222 COVID-19 vaccine (dated by TCRdb to the early 2020s). With respect to the entire study: AZD1222 recipients with second doses at about 4 weeks or about 12 weeks were pooled, because spike-specific TCR depth and breadth did not differ between schedules. TCR sequencing covered some 250 trial participants: 207 given two doses of AZD1222 and about 26 given two doses of MenACWY control vaccine. Enrollment into the trials was organized by age into subgroups of 18-55, 56-69 and 70-plus years, and those subgroups contained approximately 150, 30 and 60 TCR-sequenced participants, respectively. Overall results and qualifications from the work: No day 14 peak-response samples were available, so repertoires were characterized only after the peak T cell response. Most participants were white British and females outnumbered males, and the authors suggested that clonal diversity may have been underestimated. The 56-69-year group was small, and its depth increase did not reach significance, likely because of low power. Reportedly, close to half of the unique spike-specific TCRs recognized epitopes lying outside the regions that are mutated in the B.1.351 and B.1.1.7 variants. CD4 TCRs associated with the vaccine covered the entire spike protein, and the dominant responses were in regions 160-218 and 743-854. After two AZD1222 doses, both the breadth and the depth of spike-specific TCRs were significantly higher than at day 0 and than in MenACWY recipients. Conclusions about previously exposed vaccinees are limited, since just five or six AZD1222 recipients were seropositive for SARS-CoV-2 at baseline.

The CDR3 regions of human TCRbeta chains were analyzed by immunosequencing. In the authors' own workflow: Repertoire TCRs were matched against a reference library of SARS-CoV-2-specific TCRs generated with the MIRA antigen-specificity platform. Breadth meant the fraction of unique TCRs that were SARS-CoV-2-associated, whereas depth meant the fraction of total T cells that were SARS-CoV-2-associated. Using the MIRA data, each spike-specific TCR was assigned both to the spike region to which the TCR was reactive and to a CD4 or CD8 class. Log10-transformed breadth and depth values were compared by one-way ANOVA with Sidak's multiple comparisons tests. The table comes from immuneACCESS by way of TCRdb, which keeps in-frame sequences with V and J called. Part of the clones is missing from these tables; in studies checked, under half for an unresolved V gene and the rest for unknown reasons. From that table come the V and J calls and clone size; the DNA was used to work out D and trimming. The sample has about 98,000 clones on record, around 90% of them singletons. Approximately 5.5% of the sample is taken by the ten largest.

The sample's time point label, in plain terms: baseline before first vaccination. Vaccinee samples were obtained from the UK trials COV001 and COV002, which included a single-blind randomized controlled phase 2/3 trial of AZD1222 (ChAdOx1 nCoV-19) in healthy adults. For TCRbeta chain sequencing, PBMC samples were collected from trial participants at day 0 and at day 28 after the second dose. The sequence was collected from an adult in good health. The material was peripheral blood, obtained on day 0 of AZD1222 vaccination. This sequence uses TRBV30 and TRBJ1-1; the D gene assignment is ambiguous. At the DNA level, the sequence is TGTGCCTGGAGTGCCGGCTCCCCTGAAGCTTTCTTT. Its product reads: CAWSAGSPEAFF.